This T cell receptor beta chain was recorded in a study of low-dose radiotherapy and immunotherapy resistance in tumors. This clonotype appeared many times. As to time point: before trial treatment. Each donor was administered nivolumab, ipilimumab, aspirin, low-dose cyclophosphamide and low-dose radiotherapy. V was shortened by 0 bases and J by 5 bases, with 11 bases between the two germline ends. CDR1 SGHRS and CDR2 YFSETQ come from the germline V gene. CDR3 length equals 14 residues. Alpha and beta chains were covered, as first-strand cDNA relied on TRAV- and TRBV-specific primers. A constant-region primer paired with the V-primer adapter amplified TCRs over about 18 PCR cycles. Amplification of the isolated mRNA used in vitro transcription. MiXCR was run by TCRdb on the reads, yielding one entry per CDR3 protein. Here the sample spans about 60,000 distinct CDR3 sequences, under 30% being singletons.

Sequenced material: PBMCs, taken before treatment. This clonotype originated in a male donor with prostate cancer. This chain connects TRBV5-1 to TRBJ2-5, with D uncertain. DNA of the CDR3: TGCGCCAGCAGCTTGGATGGGTTGCCGGAGACCCAGTACTTC. This sequence encodes CASSLDGLPETQYF.